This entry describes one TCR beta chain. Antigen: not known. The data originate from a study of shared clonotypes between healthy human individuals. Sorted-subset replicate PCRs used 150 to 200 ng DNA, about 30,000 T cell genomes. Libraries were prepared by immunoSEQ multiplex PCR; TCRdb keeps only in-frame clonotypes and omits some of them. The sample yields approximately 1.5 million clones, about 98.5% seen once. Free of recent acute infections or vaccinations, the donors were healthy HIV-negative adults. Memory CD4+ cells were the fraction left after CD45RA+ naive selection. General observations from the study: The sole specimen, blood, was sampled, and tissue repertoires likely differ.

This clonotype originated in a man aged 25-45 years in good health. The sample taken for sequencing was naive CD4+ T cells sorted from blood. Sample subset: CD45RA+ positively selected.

The CDR3 here is CASSGDRGSSYEQYF. DNA for the CDR3: TGCGCCAGCAGCGGCGACAGGGGGAGCTCCTACGAGCAGTACTTC. This rearrangement joins TRBV5-1 to TRBJ2-7; 9 positions agree with TRBD1. This CDR3 has 15 amino acids. V trimming: 4 bases; J trimming: 0 bases; junction bases outside the gene matches: 5. Germline V gene data show CDR1 as SGHRS and CDR2 as YFSETQ.